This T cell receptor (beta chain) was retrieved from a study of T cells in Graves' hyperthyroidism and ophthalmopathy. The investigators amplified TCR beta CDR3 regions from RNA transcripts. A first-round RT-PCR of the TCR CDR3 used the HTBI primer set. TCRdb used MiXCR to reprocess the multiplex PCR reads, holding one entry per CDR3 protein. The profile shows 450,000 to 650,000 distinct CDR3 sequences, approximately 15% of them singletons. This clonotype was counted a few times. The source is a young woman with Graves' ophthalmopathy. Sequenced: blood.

This chain's CDR3 is CASSPSAALVLSYEQYF. CDR3 DNA: TGTGCCAGCAGTCCCAGCGCGGCGCTGGTCCTATCCTACGAGCAGTACTTC. V gene TRBV27 combines with J gene TRBJ2-7; D remains unclear. V was clipped by 5 bases and J by 1 base, with 21 bases between them. This CDR3 spans 17 amino acids. The germline gives CDR1 MNHEY, CDR2 SMNVEV (reference sequence).